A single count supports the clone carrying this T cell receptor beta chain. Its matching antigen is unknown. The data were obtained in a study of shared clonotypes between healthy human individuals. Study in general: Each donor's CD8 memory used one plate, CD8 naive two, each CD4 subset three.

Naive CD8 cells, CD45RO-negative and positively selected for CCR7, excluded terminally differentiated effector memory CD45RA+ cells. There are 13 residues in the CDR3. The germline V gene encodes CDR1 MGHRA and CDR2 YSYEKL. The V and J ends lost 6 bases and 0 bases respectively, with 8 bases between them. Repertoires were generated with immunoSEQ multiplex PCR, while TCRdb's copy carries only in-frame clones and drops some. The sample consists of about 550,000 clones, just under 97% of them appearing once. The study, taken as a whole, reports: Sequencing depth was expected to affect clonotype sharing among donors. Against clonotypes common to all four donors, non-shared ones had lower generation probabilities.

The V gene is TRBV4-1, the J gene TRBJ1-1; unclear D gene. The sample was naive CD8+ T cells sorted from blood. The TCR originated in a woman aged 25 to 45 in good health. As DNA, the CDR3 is TGCGCCAGCAGTTTCCGGGTGAACACTGAAGCTTTCTTT. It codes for CASSFRVNTEAFF.